The T cell receptor beta chain described here comes from a study of T-cell reconstitution after alpha-beta-depleted transplantation in children. The table lists this clonotype with a count of one. Its antigen is undetermined. Germline lookup yields CDR1 MNHEY and CDR2 SMNVEV (reference sequence). Trimming stripped 6 bases from V and 4 bases from J, with 7 bases between. The CDR3 sequence is 11 residues long. TCRbeta library construction was performed incorporating unique molecular identifiers. In TCRdb, the PCR reads were re-called with MiXCR into one record per CDR3 protein. The data contain about 120,000 distinct CDR3 sequences, more than 20% of them seen just once; the ten biggest clones take up roughly a tenth. Findings of the study overall: Expanded graft clones, several hundred of them, were reportedly the source of alpha-beta T cells about two months after transplant.

Sequenced here: PBMCs, mostly from graft donor cells, sampled 180 days after TCRalphabeta/CD19-depleted stem cell transplant. The source of this sequence is a male patient under 10 years old who had a stem cell transplant for chronic granulomatous disease, so the T cells may come from the graft donor. This chain uses TRBV27 with TRBJ2-7; D is unclear. CDR3 region: CASSNGYEQYF. DNA of the CDR3: TGTGCCAGCAGCAACGGGTACGAGCAGTACTTC.